The next 17 T cell receptor beta chains were all read from a single sample in a study of blood T cell repertoires in COVID-19. The method was immunoSEQ multiplex PCR; TCRdb's version includes in-frame clones alone and lacks a portion of them. The sample carries 150,000 or so clones, 77% recorded once. Source material: peripheral blood. These receptors all come from a woman aged 50 to 60 with active or convalescent COVID-19.

The chain links TRBV6-4 to TRBJ2-6; D perhaps matches TRBD1 (6 bases). With 6 bases removed from V and 2 bases from J, the gap between germline ends came to 11 bases. The CDR3 loop spans 15 amino acids. The germline gives CDR1 MRHNA, CDR2 SNTAGT. CDR3 DNA: TGTGCCAGCAGCGTTGACAGGACTGGGGCCAACGTCCTGACTTTC. Amino acids: CASSVDRTGANVLTF.

V is TRBV7-8 and J is TRBJ2-1, with D perhaps TRBD2 (6 bases). In germline, CDR1 is SGHVS, CDR2 FQNEAQ. The CDR3 runs to 13 residues. The V gene lost 5 bases and the J gene lost 10 bases, with 15 bases spanning the gap. The CDR3 protein is CASSPWGEREQFF. The CDR3, as DNA: TGTGCCAGCAGCCCGTGGGGGGAAAGGGAGCAGTTCTTC.

This rearrangement joins TRBV28 to TRBJ2-7, with TRBD2 as a possible D gene (7 bases). V lost 7 bases and J 5 bases, leaving 24 bases between the germline ends. Germline lookup yields CDR1 MDHEN and CDR2 SYDVKM. There are 16 residues in the CDR3. The CDR3 coding sequence is TGTGCCAGCACCCTTTCAGAGGGGGGGTTGAGCGACGAGCAGTACTTC. As protein: CASTLSEGGLSDEQYF.

This clone was detected only once. J is TRBJ2-2 and V is TRBV7-8, with TRBD1 as a possible D gene (6 bases). The length of the CDR3 is 15 residues. Per the germline V gene, CDR1 is SGHVS and CDR2 is FQNEAQ. V lost 4 bases to trimming and J lost 4 bases, with 13 bases between them. As DNA, the CDR3 is TGTGCCAGCAGCTCCCGAGGACAGCGCACCGGGGAGCTGTTTTTT. Protein sequence: CASSSRGQRTGELFF. Full variable domain (outside the CDR3, taken from reference TRBV7-8 and TRBJ2-2): GAGVSQSPRYKVAKRGQDVALRCDPISGHVSLFWYQQALGQGPEFLTYFQNEAQLDKSGLPSDRFFAERPEGSVSTLKIQRTQQEDSAVYLCASSSRGQRTGELFFGEGSRLTVL.

This clone was picked up one time. This chain links TRBV7-9 with TRBJ1-1; D remains ambiguous. Germline V CDR1 and CDR2: SEHNR, FQNEAQ (reference sequence). The length of the CDR3 is 14 residues. V was shortened by 0 bases and J by 3 bases, with 8 bases between the two germline ends. Here the CDR3 DNA reads TGTGCCAGCAGCTTAGCCCAGGCCCACACTGAAGCTTTCTTT. Its protein product is CASSLAQAHTEAFF.

This clone was seen repeatedly, ten times or more. The rearrangement joins TRBV4-3 to TRBJ1-3, with TRBD1 matching 7 bases. Per the germline V gene, CDR1 is LGHNA and CDR2 is YSLEER. This CDR3 region has 17 residues. The J segment lost 4 bases and the V segment lost 0 bases, leaving 9 bases of the junction unmatched. CDR3 nucleotides: TGCGCCAGCAGCCAAGAACCGGGACAGCTAATCGGAAACACCATATATTTT. It translates to CASSQEPGQLIGNTIYF.

This clone was counted a single time. V usage is TRBV6-6 and J usage is TRBJ1-2, with unresolved D. The CDR3 spans 16 residues. Between the trimmed V and J ends, which lost 0 bases and 7 bases, there was a span of 18 bases. Germline CDR1 reads MNHNY; CDR2 reads SVGAGI (reference sequence). The DNA of the CDR3 is TGTGCCAGCAGTTACTCCGAACAAGATCAGAGGGCTGGCTACACCTTC. Protein product: CASSYSEQDQRAGYTF.

The rearrangement links TRBV11-2 to TRBJ2-3; 7 nucleotides agree with TRBD2. Per germline, CDR1 SGHAT and CDR2 FQNNGV. Losses at the gene ends were 3 bases for V and 0 bases for J; bases not matched to a gene: 3. This CDR3 is built from 15 residues. CDR3 bases: TGTGCCAGCAGCTTGTCTAGCGGAAGCACAGATACGCAGTATTTT. Translated: CASSLSSGSTDTQYF.

This clone was seen once. V usage is TRBV19 and J usage is TRBJ2-3; 9 bases are a match to TRBD2. J was trimmed by 2 bases and V by 6 bases; bases with no gene match: 6. This CDR3 has 15 amino acids. Looked up from germline, CDR1 is LNHDA and CDR2 is SQIVND (reference sequence). CDR3 region: CASSPQRGATDTQYF. Written as DNA, the CDR3 is TGTGCCAGTAGCCCTCAGCGGGGGGCCACAGATACGCAGTATTTT.

The chain carries TRBV6-5 and TRBJ2-7, with TRBD2 identical over 7 bases. CDR1 is MNHEY and CDR2 is SVGAGI in the germline V gene. Trimming took 2 bases from V and 3 from J; bases not matched to a gene: 1. The CDR3 sequence is 13 residues long. The CDR3 region has the DNA TGTGCCAGCAGTTACGGGGGGGACTACGAGCAGTACTTC. Its translation is CASSYGGDYEQYF.

In this sample, this clone turned up once. V and J are TRBV4-3 and TRBJ1-4, with D tentatively TRBD1 (6 bases). Germline V gene data show CDR1 as LGHNA and CDR2 as YSLEER. V lost 1 base and J 8 bases, leaving 20 bases between the germline ends. The CDR3 loop spans 17 amino acids. In DNA form, the CDR3 reads TGCGCCAGCAGCCAAGGGTTGGTTCGGGGGGCAGGGGAAAAACTGTTTTTT. It yields the protein CASSQGLVRGAGEKLFF.

This clone showed up just a few times. The chain is built from TRBV2 and TRBJ2-2, with D unresolved. The germline gives CDR1 SNHLY, CDR2 FYNNEI. This CDR3 contains 13 residues. Trimming stripped 6 bases from V and 1 base from J, with 6 bases between. The DNA of the CDR3 is TGTGCCAGCAGAGGAGAGAACACCGGGGAGCTGTTTTTT. As protein: CASRGENTGELFF.

The chain joins TRBV19 to TRBJ1-6; 9 bases agree with TRBD1. V was pared by 6 bases and J by 8 bases, with 8 bases of the junction left unmatched. Germline V gene sequence: CDR1 LNHDA, CDR2 SQIVND (reference sequence). The CDR3 sequence is 15 residues long. CDR3 region: CASRPGTGGYSPLHF. The CDR3 nucleotides read TGTGCCAGTAGACCCGGCACAGGGGGCTATTCACCCCTCCACTTT.

The rearrangement links TRBV9 to TRBJ2-6; D gene uncertain. Germline loops: CDR1 SGDLS, CDR2 YYNGEE. The CDR3 spans 16 residues. Trimming took 3 bases from V and 0 from J, leaving 10 bases between them. For the CDR3, the DNA is TGTGCCAGCAGCGCTAGGCAGAGCTCTGGGGCCAACGTCCTGACTTTC. It translates to CASSARQSSGANVLTF. Complete variable domain (other parts from reference TRBV9 and TRBJ2-6): DSGVTQTPKHLITATGQRVTLRCSPRSGDLSVYWYQQSLDQGLQFLIQYYNGEERAKGNILERFSAQQFPDLHSELNLSSLELGDSALYFCASSARQSSGANVLTFGAGSRLTVL.

The V gene is TRBV5-5, the J gene TRBJ1-2; D perhaps matches TRBD1 (6 bases). Germline V gives CDR1 SGHKS, CDR2 YYEKEE (reference sequence). The ends were cut back, 3 bases at V and 4 bases at J, with 16 bases in the middle. The CDR3 loop spans 15 amino acids. The CDR3 loop is CASSSTGIGGYGYTF. CDR3 bases: TGTGCCAGCAGCTCAACAGGGATAGGGGGCTATGGCTACACCTTC.

V usage is TRBV2 and J usage is TRBJ2-3; TRBD1 might be the D (6 bases). In germline, CDR1 is SNHLY, CDR2 FYNNEI. The CDR3 totals 15 residues. V was pared by 3 bases and J by 1 base, with 11 bases between. The CDR3 region has the DNA TGTGCCAGCAGTGAGGCAGGGGTGGGCACAGATACGCAGTATTTT. It yields the protein CASSEAGVGTDTQYF.

This clone appeared a few times. The chain couples TRBV19 to TRBJ1-2; tentatively, D is TRBD1 (5 bases). V dropped 4 bases and J dropped 3 bases, with 15 bases sitting between them. The CDR3 runs to 15 residues. The germline gives CDR1 LNHDA, CDR2 SQIVND (reference sequence). The CDR3 reads CASSKTALGDYGYTF. The CDR3 DNA follows: TGTGCCAGTAGTAAAACCGCCTTAGGGGACTATGGCTACACCTTC.